This T cell receptor beta chain emerged from a study of T-cell memory formation after mild COVID-19. Study at large: Largely donor-specific TCR clusters were found.

Overall study findings and caveats: Shrinking CD4+ clones resided mostly in CM and EM, and CD8+ ones in EMRA.

In regard to this clonotype: Its matching antigen is unknown.

With constant-segment primers, 5'RACE yielded cDNA libraries of TCR alpha and TCR beta that carried sample barcodes and UMIs. TCRdb re-called the 5' RACE reads with MiXCR, one entry per CDR3 protein. The sample lists fewer than 250,000 distinct CDR3 sequences, 15% to 19% occurring once. The CDR3 extends over 14 amino acids. Germline CDR1 DFQATT, CDR2 SNEGSKA (reference sequence). With 1 base removed from V and 2 bases from J, the gap between germline ends came to 6 bases. The chain employs TRBV20-1 and TRBJ2-6; D ambiguous. The sequence came from an adult woman who had mild COVID-19 (a few samples of this study predate the infection). Cell type and time point are not known. Sequenced input: PBMCs or a T cell subset sorted from them (not recorded which). CDR3 DNA: TGCAGTGCTAGAGTTATTCCTGGGGCCAACGTCCTGACTTTC. Translating it yields CSARVIPGANVLTF.